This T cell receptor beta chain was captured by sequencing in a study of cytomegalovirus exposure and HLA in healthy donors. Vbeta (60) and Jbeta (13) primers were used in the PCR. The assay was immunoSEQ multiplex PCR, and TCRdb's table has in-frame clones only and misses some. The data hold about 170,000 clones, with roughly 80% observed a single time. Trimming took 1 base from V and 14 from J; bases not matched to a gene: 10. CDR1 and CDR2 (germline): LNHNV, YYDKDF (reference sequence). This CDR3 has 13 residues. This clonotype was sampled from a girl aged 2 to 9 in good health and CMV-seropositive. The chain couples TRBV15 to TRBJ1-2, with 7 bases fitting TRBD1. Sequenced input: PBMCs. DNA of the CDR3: TGTGCCACCAGCAGAGTTAAGACAGGGCTCTTAACCTTC. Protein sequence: CATSRVKTGLLTF. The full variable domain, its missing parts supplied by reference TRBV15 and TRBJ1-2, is DAMVIQNPRYQVTQFGKPVTLSCSQTLNHNVMYWYQQKSSQAPKLLFHYYDKDFNNEADTPDNFQSRRPNTSFCFLDIRSPGLGDTAMYLCATSRVKTGLLTFGSGTRLTVV.